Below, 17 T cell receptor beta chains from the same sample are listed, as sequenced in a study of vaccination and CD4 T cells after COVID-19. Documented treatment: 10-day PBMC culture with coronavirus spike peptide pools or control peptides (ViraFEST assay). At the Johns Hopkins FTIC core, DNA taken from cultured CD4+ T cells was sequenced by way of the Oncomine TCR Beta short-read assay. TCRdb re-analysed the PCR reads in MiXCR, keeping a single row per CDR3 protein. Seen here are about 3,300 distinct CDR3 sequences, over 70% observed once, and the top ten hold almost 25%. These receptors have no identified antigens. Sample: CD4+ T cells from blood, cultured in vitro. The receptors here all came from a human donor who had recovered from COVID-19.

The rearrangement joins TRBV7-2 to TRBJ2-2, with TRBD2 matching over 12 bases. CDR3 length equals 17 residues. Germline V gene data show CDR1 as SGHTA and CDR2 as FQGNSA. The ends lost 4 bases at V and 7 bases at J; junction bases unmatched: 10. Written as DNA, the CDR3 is TGTGCCAGCAGCTCTTGGCGGGGGGGACTAGCGGGCGGGGAGCTGTTTTTT. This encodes CASSSWRGGLAGGELFF.

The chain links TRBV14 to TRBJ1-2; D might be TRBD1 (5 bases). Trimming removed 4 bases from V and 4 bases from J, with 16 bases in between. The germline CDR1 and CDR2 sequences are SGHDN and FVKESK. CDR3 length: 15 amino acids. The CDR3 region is CASSRREGSPYGYTF. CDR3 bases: TGTGCCAGCAGCCGGCGGGAGGGGTCACCCTATGGCTACACCTTC.

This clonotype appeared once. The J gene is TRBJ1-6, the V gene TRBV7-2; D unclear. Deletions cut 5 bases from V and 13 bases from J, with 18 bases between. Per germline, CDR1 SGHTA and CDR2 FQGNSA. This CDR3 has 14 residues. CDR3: CASSPTRAVIPLHF. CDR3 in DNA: TGTGCCAGCAGCCCGACCCGAGCCGTGATTCCCCTCCACTTT.

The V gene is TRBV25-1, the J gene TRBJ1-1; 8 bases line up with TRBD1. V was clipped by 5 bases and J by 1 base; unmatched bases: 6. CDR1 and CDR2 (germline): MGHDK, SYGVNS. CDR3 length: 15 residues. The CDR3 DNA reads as TGTGCCAGCAGTCTTCAGGGGGCTCGGAACACTGAAGCTTTCTTT. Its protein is CASSLQGARNTEAFF. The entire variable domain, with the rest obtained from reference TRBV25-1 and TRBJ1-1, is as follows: EADIYQTPRYLVIGTGKKITLECSQTMGHDKMYWYQQDPGMELHLIHYSYGVNSTEKGDLSSESTVSRIRTEHFPLTLESARPSHTSQYLCASSLQGARNTEAFFGQGTRLTVV.

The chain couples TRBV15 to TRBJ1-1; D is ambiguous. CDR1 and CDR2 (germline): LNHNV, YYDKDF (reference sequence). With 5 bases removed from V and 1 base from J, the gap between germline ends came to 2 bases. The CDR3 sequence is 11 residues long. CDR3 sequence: CATSENTEAFF. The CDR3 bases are TGTGCCACCAGCGAGAACACTGAAGCTTTCTTT.

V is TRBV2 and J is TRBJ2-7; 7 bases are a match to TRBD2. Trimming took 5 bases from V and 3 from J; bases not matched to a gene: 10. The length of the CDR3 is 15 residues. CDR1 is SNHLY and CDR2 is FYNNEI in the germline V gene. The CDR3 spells CASSRTGGSLYEQYF. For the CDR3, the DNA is TGTGCCAGCAGTCGAACGGGGGGATCTCTCTACGAGCAGTACTTC.

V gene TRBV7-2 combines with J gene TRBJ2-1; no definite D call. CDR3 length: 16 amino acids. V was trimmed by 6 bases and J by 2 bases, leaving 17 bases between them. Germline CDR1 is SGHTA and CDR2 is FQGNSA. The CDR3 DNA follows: TGTGCCAGCAGTGGCATCGGGCGGCGCGCCTACAATGAGCAGTTCTTC. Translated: CASSGIGRRAYNEQFF.

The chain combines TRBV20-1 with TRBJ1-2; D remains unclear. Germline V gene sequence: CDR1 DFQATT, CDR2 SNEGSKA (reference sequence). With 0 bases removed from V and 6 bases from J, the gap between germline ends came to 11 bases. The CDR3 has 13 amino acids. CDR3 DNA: TGCAGTGCTAGAGATCTGGAAGACAATGGCTACACCTTC. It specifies CSARDLEDNGYTF.

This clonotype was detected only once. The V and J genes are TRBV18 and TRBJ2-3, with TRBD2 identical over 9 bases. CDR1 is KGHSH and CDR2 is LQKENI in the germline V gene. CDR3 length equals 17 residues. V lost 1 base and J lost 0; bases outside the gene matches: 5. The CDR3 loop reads CASSPRLAATSTDTQYF. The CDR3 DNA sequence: TGTGCCAGCTCACCACGACTAGCGGCTACTAGCACAGATACGCAGTATTTT.

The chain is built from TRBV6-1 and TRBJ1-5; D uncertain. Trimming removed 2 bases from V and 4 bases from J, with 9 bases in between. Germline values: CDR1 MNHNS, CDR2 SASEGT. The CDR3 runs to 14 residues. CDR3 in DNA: TGTGCCAGCAGTGAACGTCGGCAGAATCAGCCCCAGCATTTT. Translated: CASSERRQNQPQHF.

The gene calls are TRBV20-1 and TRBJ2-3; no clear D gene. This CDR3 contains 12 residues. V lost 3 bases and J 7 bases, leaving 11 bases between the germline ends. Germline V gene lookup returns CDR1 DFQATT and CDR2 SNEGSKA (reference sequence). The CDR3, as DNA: TGCAGTGCTAGTTTGGACCCGTATACGCAGTATTTT. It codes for CSASLDPYTQYF.

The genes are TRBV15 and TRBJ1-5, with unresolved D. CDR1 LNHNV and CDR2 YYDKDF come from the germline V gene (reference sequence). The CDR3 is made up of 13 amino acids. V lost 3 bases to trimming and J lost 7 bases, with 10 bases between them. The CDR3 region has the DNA TGTGCCACCAGCAGTCACGGGGAACAGCCCCAGCATTTT. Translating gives CATSSHGEQPQHF.

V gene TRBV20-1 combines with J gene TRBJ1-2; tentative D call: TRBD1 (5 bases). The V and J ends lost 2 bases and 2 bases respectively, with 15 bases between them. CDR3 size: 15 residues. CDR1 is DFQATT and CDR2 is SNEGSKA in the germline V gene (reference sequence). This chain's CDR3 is CSARTTQEGNYGYTF. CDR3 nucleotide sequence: TGCAGTGCTAGAACTACACAGGAGGGGAACTATGGCTACACCTTC.

The CDR3 reads CSAPRGVLDRGAVWGELFF. The DNA for the CDR3 is TGCAGTGCCCCCCGTGGCGTATTGGACAGGGGCGCTGTATGGGGGGAGCTGTTTTTT. The gene calls are TRBV20-1 and TRBJ2-2; 9 nucleotides match TRBD1. The CDR3 spans 19 residues. V shed 6 bases, J shed 8 bases, and the junction held 25 bases outside the gene matches. CDR1 is DFQATT and CDR2 is SNEGSKA in the germline V gene (reference sequence).

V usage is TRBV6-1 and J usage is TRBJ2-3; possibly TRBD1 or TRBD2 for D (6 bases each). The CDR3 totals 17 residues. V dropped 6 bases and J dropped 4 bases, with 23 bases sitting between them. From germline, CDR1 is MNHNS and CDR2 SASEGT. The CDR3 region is CASRPRRDTQHSDTQYF. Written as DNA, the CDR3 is TGTGCCAGCAGACCCAGGAGGGACACCCAACATTCAGATACGCAGTATTTT.

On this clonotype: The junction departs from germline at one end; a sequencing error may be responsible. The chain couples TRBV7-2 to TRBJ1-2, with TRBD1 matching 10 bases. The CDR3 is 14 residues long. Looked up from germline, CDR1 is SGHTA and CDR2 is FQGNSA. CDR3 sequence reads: CASSPRTGGPGLSF. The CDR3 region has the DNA TGTGCCAGCAGCCCCCGGACAGGGGGACCTGGGCTATCGTTC.

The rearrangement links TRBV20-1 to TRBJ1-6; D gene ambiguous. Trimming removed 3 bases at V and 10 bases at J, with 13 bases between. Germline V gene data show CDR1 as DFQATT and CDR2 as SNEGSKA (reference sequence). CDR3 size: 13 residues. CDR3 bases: TGCAGTGCTAGGACCGAGGGTCTATCACCCCTCCACTTT. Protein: CSARTEGLSPLHF.